This TCR beta chain came from a study of blood T cell repertoires in COVID-19. The overall study: Acute-phase and convalescent COVID-19 samples originated in the United States, Italy and Spain. PBMCs, B-cell-depleted T cells, or T cells provided the cDNA or gDNA that made up the material.

Original processing methods: The authors estimated nucleated cell counts from reference gene primer amplification. TCRdb's copy holds only in-frame clones and misses some; the assay was immunoSEQ multiplex PCR. Clone size and the V and J calls come from that table; the DNA yielded D and trimming. The profile shows about 120,000 clones, more than 70% of them singletons. The receptor was isolated from a human donor in a cohort sampled during active COVID-19. The sequenced material came from peripheral blood.

In DNA, the CDR3 is TGCAGCGTTGATGCGCCCGGGACAGGGAGTTACGAGCAGTACTTC. The encoded protein is CSVDAPGTGSYEQYF. The chain couples TRBV29-1 to TRBJ2-7, with 9 bases that match TRBD1. There are 15 residues in the CDR3. Germline loops: CDR1 SQVTM, CDR2 ANQGSEA. The V segment lost 3 bases and the J segment 4 bases; nucleotides outside the gene matches: 10.